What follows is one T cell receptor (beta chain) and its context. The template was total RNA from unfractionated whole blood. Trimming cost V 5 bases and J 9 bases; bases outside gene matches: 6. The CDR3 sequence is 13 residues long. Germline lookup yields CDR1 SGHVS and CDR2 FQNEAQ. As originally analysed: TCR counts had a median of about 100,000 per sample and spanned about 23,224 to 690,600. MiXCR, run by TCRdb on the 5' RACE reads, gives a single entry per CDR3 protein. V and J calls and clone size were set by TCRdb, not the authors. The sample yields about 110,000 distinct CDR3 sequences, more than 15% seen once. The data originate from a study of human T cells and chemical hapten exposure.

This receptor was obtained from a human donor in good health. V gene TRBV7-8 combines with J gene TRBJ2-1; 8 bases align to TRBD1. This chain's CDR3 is CASSPRQGLEQFF. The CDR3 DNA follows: TGTGCCAGCAGCCCCCGACAGGGGCTTGAGCAGTTCTTC.